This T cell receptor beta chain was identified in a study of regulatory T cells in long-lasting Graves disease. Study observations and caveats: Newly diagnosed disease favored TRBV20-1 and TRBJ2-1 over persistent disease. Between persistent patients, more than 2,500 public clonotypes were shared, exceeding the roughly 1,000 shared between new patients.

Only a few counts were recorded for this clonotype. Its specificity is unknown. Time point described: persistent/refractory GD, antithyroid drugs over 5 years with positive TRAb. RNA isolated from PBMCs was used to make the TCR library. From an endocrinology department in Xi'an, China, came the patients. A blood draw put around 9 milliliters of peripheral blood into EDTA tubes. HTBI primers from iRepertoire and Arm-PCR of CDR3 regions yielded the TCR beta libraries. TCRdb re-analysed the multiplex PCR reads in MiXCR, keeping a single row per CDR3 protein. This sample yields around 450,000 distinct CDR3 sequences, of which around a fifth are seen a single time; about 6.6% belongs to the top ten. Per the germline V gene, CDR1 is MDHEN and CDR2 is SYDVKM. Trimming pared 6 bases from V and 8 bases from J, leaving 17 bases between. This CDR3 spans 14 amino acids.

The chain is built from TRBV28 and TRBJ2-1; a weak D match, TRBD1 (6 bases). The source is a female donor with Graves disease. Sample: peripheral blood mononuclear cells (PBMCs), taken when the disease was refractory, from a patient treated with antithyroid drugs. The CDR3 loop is CASRQQGTAYEQFF. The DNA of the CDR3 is TGTGCCAGCAGGCAACAGGGTACTGCGTATGAGCAGTTCTTC.